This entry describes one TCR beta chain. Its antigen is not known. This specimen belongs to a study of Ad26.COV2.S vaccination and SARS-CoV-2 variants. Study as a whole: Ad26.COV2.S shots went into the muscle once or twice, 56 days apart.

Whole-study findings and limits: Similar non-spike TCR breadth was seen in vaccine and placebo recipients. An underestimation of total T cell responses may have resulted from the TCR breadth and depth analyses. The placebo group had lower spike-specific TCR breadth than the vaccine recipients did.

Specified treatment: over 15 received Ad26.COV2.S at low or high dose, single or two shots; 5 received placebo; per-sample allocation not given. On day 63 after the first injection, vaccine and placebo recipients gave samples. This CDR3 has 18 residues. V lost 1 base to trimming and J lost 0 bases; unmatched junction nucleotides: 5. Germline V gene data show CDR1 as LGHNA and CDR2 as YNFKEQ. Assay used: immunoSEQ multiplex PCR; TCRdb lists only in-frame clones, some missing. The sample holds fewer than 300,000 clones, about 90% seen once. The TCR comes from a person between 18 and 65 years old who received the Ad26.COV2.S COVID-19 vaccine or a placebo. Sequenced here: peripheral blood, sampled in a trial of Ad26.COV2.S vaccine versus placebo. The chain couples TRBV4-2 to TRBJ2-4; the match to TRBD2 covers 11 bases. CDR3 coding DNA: TGTGCCAGCAGCCAAGGAGGACTAGCGGGTTTAGCCAAAAACATTCAGTACTTC. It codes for CASSQGGLAGLAKNIQYF.